This section outlines one T cell receptor beta chain sequence together with its context. The CDR3 totals 14 residues. V shed 4 bases and J 0 bases; nucleotides not matched to a gene: 2. Germline V lookup: CDR1 SNHLY, CDR2 FYNNEI. Libraries were prepared by immunoSEQ multiplex PCR; TCRdb keeps only in-frame clonotypes and omits some of them. The sample has some 140,000 clones, roughly 90% seen once. The data belong to a study of T cell responses to AZD1222 COVID-19 vaccine. J is TRBJ1-2 and V is TRBV2; the match to TRBD1 covers 7 bases. This receptor was identified in an adult in good health. The sample was peripheral blood, taken on day 0 of AZD1222 vaccination. The CDR3 region has the DNA TGTGCCAGCAGTGGACAGGGTGCTAACTATGGCTACACCTTC. It yields the protein CASSGQGANYGYTF.